These T cell receptor beta chains were read from a single sample in a study of CD8 T cells in ankylosing spondylitis. Each CDR3 protein is one row after TCRdb ran MiXCR on the 5' RACE reads. The sample shows nearly 350,000 distinct CDR3 sequences, 14% to 15% of them seen only once. The sample consisted of blood, either unsorted or a sorted T cell fraction (not recorded which). The receptors stem from a male donor with ankylosing spondylitis or in good health (not recorded which). The CDR3 runs from the conserved cysteine through the conserved F or W. The order of the fields is V gene, clone size, D gene, J gene, CDR3 DNA, CDR3 protein. A D gene is named only where the DNA matches it firmly. Clone size, where shown, is once, few, many, or a class for clones that have expanded.

V gene: TRBV5-1; clone size: few; D gene: -; J gene: TRBJ1-1; CDR3 DNA: TGCGCCAGCAGCTTGGCAAGGGGCGCGGGCACTGAAGCTTTCTTT; CDR3 protein: CASSLARGAGTEAFF
V gene: TRBV14; clone size: -; D gene: TRBD1; J gene: TRBJ2-1; CDR3 DNA: TGTGCCAGCAGCCCGAACAGGGGTAGGGATGAGCAGTTCTTC; CDR3 protein: CASSPNRGRDEQFF
V gene: TRBV20-1; clone size: -; D gene: -; J gene: TRBJ1-4; CDR3 DNA: TGCAGTGTACCTGCGGCTAATGAAAAACTGTTTTTT; CDR3 protein: CSVPAANEKLFF
V gene: TRBV3-1; clone size: -; D gene: -; J gene: TRBJ2-2; CDR3 DNA: TGTGCTTGTGGTCCCGACACCGGGGAGCTGTTTTTT; CDR3 protein: CACGPDTGELFF
V gene: TRBV9; clone size: -; D gene: TRBD2; J gene: TRBJ2-1; CDR3 DNA: TGTGCCAGCAGCGTAGCTACTAGCGCCTCTTTTGATTGG; CDR3 protein: CASSVATSASFDW
V gene: TRBV20-1; clone size: once; D gene: TRBD2; J gene: TRBJ2-3; CDR3 DNA: TGCAGTGCCTTGAGCGGGAGGCTCACAGATACGCAGTATTTT; CDR3 protein: CSALSGRLTDTQYF
V gene: TRBV6-1; clone size: -; D gene: TRBD1; J gene: TRBJ2-7; CDR3 DNA: TGTGCCAGCAGCGCCGGGACAGGCGTGATCTACGAGCAGTACTTC; CDR3 protein: CASSAGTGVIYEQYF
V gene: TRBV5-5; clone size: -; D gene: -; J gene: TRBJ2-2; CDR3 DNA: TGTGCCAGCAGCTTTATTCCGGGACAAACTAACACCGGGGAGCTGTTTTTT; CDR3 protein: CASSFIPGQTNTGELFF
V gene: TRBV7-2; clone size: -; D gene: -; J gene: TRBJ2-5; CDR3 DNA: TGTGCCAGCAGCTTAGTGGGGGGCAGGGGGCAAGAGACCCAGTACTTC; CDR3 protein: CASSLVGGRGQETQYF
V gene: TRBV5-1; clone size: -; D gene: TRBD1; J gene: TRBJ2-5; CDR3 DNA: TGCGCCAGCAGCTTGGACAGGGGGCAAGAGACCCAGTACTTC; CDR3 protein: CASSLDRGQETQYF
V gene: TRBV12-5; clone size: -; D gene: TRBD2; J gene: TRBJ2-3; CDR3 DNA: TGTGCTAGTGGGCGTAGCGGGGCCGCAGATACGCAGTATTTT; CDR3 protein: CASGRSGAADTQYF
V gene: TRBV12-3/TRBV12-4; clone size: few; D gene: -; J gene: TRBJ2-2; CDR3 DNA: TGTGCCAGCAGTTTCGGGTTTGGCAGTCCAGGGGGGGAGCTGTTTTTT; CDR3 protein: CASSFGFGSPGGELFF
V gene: TRBV7-2; clone size: -; D gene: -; J gene: TRBJ1-2; CDR3 DNA: TGTGCCAGCAGACCAAAGCCGGGGGCCACTCATGGCTACACCTTC; CDR3 protein: CASRPKPGATHGYTF
V gene: TRBV12-3/TRBV12-4; clone size: few; D gene: -; J gene: TRBJ2-7; CDR3 DNA: TGTGCCAGCAGTAGGCCGGGAGACTACGAGCAGTACTTC; CDR3 protein: CASSRPGDYEQYF
V gene: TRBV5-1; clone size: -; D gene: TRBD2; J gene: TRBJ2-3; CDR3 DNA: TGCGCCAGCAGCTCCCGGGGGGTTAGCACAGATACGCAGTATTTT; CDR3 protein: CASSSRGVSTDTQYF
V gene: TRBV5-1; clone size: many; D gene: TRBD1; J gene: TRBJ2-1; CDR3 DNA: TGCGCCAGCAGCTTGGCCGGGACAGGGGGATACAATGAGCAGTTCTTC; CDR3 protein: CASSLAGTGGYNEQFF
V gene: TRBV29-1; clone size: few; D gene: -; J gene: TRBJ1-1; CDR3 DNA: TGCAGCGTTGTCGACAGTCTGAACACTGAAGCTTTCTTT; CDR3 protein: CSVVDSLNTEAFF
V gene: TRBV20-1; clone size: -; D gene: TRBD1; J gene: TRBJ1-2; CDR3 DNA: TGCAGTGCTATAGGGACAGTTAATAACTATGGCTACACCTTC; CDR3 protein: CSAIGTVNNYGYTF
V gene: TRBV2; clone size: -; D gene: -; J gene: TRBJ2-7; CDR3 DNA: TGTGCCAGCAGCGGAACGACAGTGAAGTTCTACGAGCAGTACTTC; CDR3 protein: CASSGTTVKFYEQYF
V gene: TRBV20-1; clone size: -; D gene: -; J gene: TRBJ2-7; CDR3 DNA: TGCAGTGCTAGAGATAGGGGGACCGGGCCCTACGAGCAGTACTTC; CDR3 protein: CSARDRGTGPYEQYF
V gene: TRBV5-1; clone size: -; D gene: -; J gene: TRBJ2-1; CDR3 DNA: TGCGCCAGCAGCTTGAGCGGAGATCGTAACTACAATGAGCAGTTCTTC; CDR3 protein: CASSLSGDRNYNEQFF
V gene: TRBV6-4; clone size: -; D gene: TRBD2; J gene: TRBJ2-3; CDR3 DNA: TGTGCCAGCAGTCCTTCCGGGACTAGCGGAGATACGCAGTATTTT; CDR3 protein: CASSPSGTSGDTQYF
V gene: TRBV6-5; clone size: -; D gene: TRBD2; J gene: TRBJ2-7; CDR3 DNA: TGTGCCAGCAGTTACCAGTCTAGCGGGTCCTACGAGCAGTACTTC; CDR3 protein: CASSYQSSGSYEQYF
V gene: TRBV7-9; clone size: few; D gene: -; J gene: TRBJ1-3; CDR3 DNA: TGTGCCAGCAGTTATCGGACAGTTGGAAACACCATATATTTT; CDR3 protein: CASSYRTVGNTIYF
V gene: TRBV5-1; clone size: few; D gene: TRBD1; J gene: TRBJ2-3; CDR3 DNA: TGCGCCAGCAGCTGGACAGGGGTGGTTGGCGATACGCAGTATTTT; CDR3 protein: CASSWTGVVGDTQYF
V gene: TRBV18; clone size: few; D gene: -; J gene: TRBJ2-7; CDR3 DNA: TGTGCCAGCTCAGACCGGACAGCGAACTCCTACGAGCAGTACTTC; CDR3 protein: CASSDRTANSYEQYF
V gene: TRBV12-3/TRBV12-4; clone size: many; D gene: -; J gene: TRBJ1-2; CDR3 DNA: TGTGCCAGCAGGCCAGGGCAGCGTTTCTCCTATGGCTACACCTTC; CDR3 protein: CASRPGQRFSYGYTF
V gene: TRBV15; clone size: -; D gene: TRBD2; J gene: TRBJ2-4; CDR3 DNA: TGTGCCACCAGCAGAGATCTGGCTAGCGGGGGCCAAAACATTCAGTACTTC; CDR3 protein: CATSRDLASGGQNIQYF
V gene: TRBV6-1; clone size: few; D gene: -; J gene: TRBJ2-7; CDR3 DNA: TGTGCCAGCAGTACCGGACCGGGCCCAGAGTACGAGCAGTACTTC; CDR3 protein: CASSTGPGPEYEQYF
V gene: TRBV27; clone size: -; D gene: -; J gene: TRBJ2-7; CDR3 DNA: TGTGCCAGCAGTTTATCGGGCAGTACCTACGAGCAGTACTTC; CDR3 protein: CASSLSGSTYEQYF
V gene: TRBV6-2/TRBV6-3; clone size: few; D gene: TRBD1; J gene: TRBJ1-4; CDR3 DNA: TGTGCCAGCAGTTACAGGGGACAGGAGTCGGAAAAACTGTTTTTT; CDR3 protein: CASSYRGQESEKLFF
V gene: TRBV7-2; clone size: -; D gene: -; J gene: TRBJ2-1; CDR3 DNA: TGTGCCAGCAGCGCTTCCAGGGGCTTAGGCTACAATGAGCAGTTCTTC; CDR3 protein: CASSASRGLGYNEQFF
V gene: TRBV20-1; clone size: -; D gene: TRBD1; J gene: TRBJ1-2; CDR3 DNA: TGCAGTGCTACCGGGACAGGGGCCGGATATGGCTACACCTTC; CDR3 protein: CSATGTGAGYGYTF
V gene: TRBV7-2; clone size: -; D gene: TRBD1; J gene: TRBJ2-2; CDR3 DNA: TGTGCCAGCAGCCCGCGACAGGGGGCGAGCACCGGGGAGCTGTTTTTT; CDR3 protein: CASSPRQGASTGELFF
V gene: TRBV5-1; clone size: few; D gene: -; J gene: TRBJ2-3; CDR3 DNA: TGCGCCAGCAGCTCGGACTTGACTACGCAGTATTTT; CDR3 protein: CASSSDLTTQYF
V gene: TRBV5-6; clone size: -; D gene: -; J gene: TRBJ1-1; CDR3 DNA: TGTGCCAGCAGCTTGATTGCAGATTACATGAACACTGAAGCTTTCTTT; CDR3 protein: CASSLIADYMNTEAFF
V gene: TRBV5-5; clone size: -; D gene: TRBD1; J gene: TRBJ1-2; CDR3 DNA: TGTGCCAGCAGCTTCCTACAGGGGACTAACTATGGCTACACCTTC; CDR3 protein: CASSFLQGTNYGYTF
V gene: TRBV12-3/TRBV12-4; clone size: -; D gene: TRBD2; J gene: TRBJ2-1; CDR3 DNA: TGTGCCAGCAGTTCCCGACTAGCGGGGGGGCGGGCGGATGAGCAGTTCTTC; CDR3 protein: CASSSRLAGGRADEQFF
V gene: TRBV4-2; clone size: many; D gene: -; J gene: TRBJ2-2; CDR3 DNA: TGTGCCAGCAGCCAAGATCCAGGGAACACCGGGGAGCTGTTTTTT; CDR3 protein: CASSQDPGNTGELFF
V gene: TRBV4-2; clone size: few; D gene: -; J gene: TRBJ2-3; CDR3 DNA: TGTGCCAGCAGCCAAGTTTCGGGCCCCCCAAAAGAGTATTTT; CDR3 protein: CASSQVSGPPKEYF
V gene: TRBV7-2; clone size: -; D gene: -; J gene: TRBJ1-6; CDR3 DNA: TGTGCCAGCAGCTTAGAGTCAGGAAATTCACCCCTCCACTTT; CDR3 protein: CASSLESGNSPLHF
V gene: TRBV20-1; clone size: few; D gene: -; J gene: TRBJ1-5; CDR3 DNA: TGCAGTGCTAGGTCCGGAGGGGATAATCAGCCCCAGCATTTT; CDR3 protein: CSARSGGDNQPQHF
V gene: TRBV10-3; clone size: few; D gene: -; J gene: TRBJ2-1; CDR3 DNA: TGTGCCATCCGAGGGGGGGGTTCGGGGAATGAGCAGTTCTTC; CDR3 protein: CAIRGGGSGNEQFF
V gene: TRBV13; clone size: many; D gene: -; J gene: TRBJ1-1; CDR3 DNA: TGTGCCAGCAGCCGACAGTCGAACACTGAAGCTTTCTTT; CDR3 protein: CASSRQSNTEAFF
V gene: TRBV5-6; clone size: -; D gene: TRBD1; J gene: TRBJ1-4; CDR3 DNA: TGTGCCAGCACCGGGACAGCTAATGAAAAACTGTTTTTT; CDR3 protein: CASTGTANEKLFF
V gene: TRBV14; clone size: -; D gene: TRBD2; J gene: TRBJ2-1; CDR3 DNA: TGTGCCAGCAGCGAAGTCGGGGGGAGGGGCTACAATGAGCAGTTCTTC; CDR3 protein: CASSEVGGRGYNEQFF
V gene: TRBV5-1; clone size: -; D gene: -; J gene: TRBJ1-6; CDR3 DNA: TGCGCCAGCAGAGTCGGGACGGATAATTCACCCCTCCACTTT; CDR3 protein: CASRVGTDNSPLHF
V gene: TRBV24-1; clone size: many; D gene: -; J gene: TRBJ1-1; CDR3 DNA: TGTGCCACCAGTGACTCGGACACCCCTGAAGCTTTCTTT; CDR3 protein: CATSDSDTPEAFF
V gene: TRBV12-3/TRBV12-4; clone size: -; D gene: -; J gene: TRBJ1-1; CDR3 DNA: TGTGCCAGCAGTTTAGGTCTGGGATTTGAAGCTTTCTTT; CDR3 protein: CASSLGLGFEAFF
V gene: TRBV7-2; clone size: few; D gene: -; J gene: TRBJ1-2; CDR3 DNA: TGTGCCAGCAGCCCCTATCTAAGGGGCTACACCTTC; CDR3 protein: CASSPYLRGYTF
V gene: TRBV6-5; clone size: -; D gene: -; J gene: TRBJ2-3; CDR3 DNA: TGTGCCAGCAGTTCCGTTGGGTGGGATACGCAGTATTTT; CDR3 protein: CASSSVGWDTQYF
V gene: TRBV20-1; clone size: -; D gene: TRBD2; J gene: TRBJ2-1; CDR3 DNA: TGCAGTGCTAGAGGTCTAGCGGGAGGGCCCCGGGGTGAGCAGTTCTTC; CDR3 protein: CSARGLAGGPRGEQFF
V gene: TRBV14; clone size: -; D gene: -; J gene: TRBJ2-1; CDR3 DNA: TGTGCCAGCAGCCAATTGGGGCAGGGTGAGCAGTTCTTC; CDR3 protein: CASSQLGQGEQFF
V gene: TRBV4-2; clone size: -; D gene: TRBD2; J gene: TRBJ2-3; CDR3 DNA: TGTGCCAGCAGCCAAGATGGCGGGGGGGCGGATACGCAGTATTTT; CDR3 protein: CASSQDGGGADTQYF
V gene: TRBV5-6; clone size: few; D gene: TRBD1; J gene: TRBJ2-1; CDR3 DNA: TGTGCCAGCAGCGTACAGCCGGGGACAGGGGTGGTCGATGAGCAGTTCTTC; CDR3 protein: CASSVQPGTGVVDEQFF